One sample yielded the 5 T cell receptor beta chains listed below, sequenced in a study of blood T cell repertoires in COVID-19. Sequencing was performed with immunoSEQ multiplex PCR; in TCRdb, only in-frame clones are kept and a portion is missing. The sample records over 150,000 clones, 70% to 85% being singletons. Sequenced sample: peripheral blood. These receptors all stem from a man aged 55 to 70 with COVID-19, enrolled during active disease.

This rearrangement joins TRBV5-1 to TRBJ2-5; D gene uncertain. Germline V CDR1 and CDR2: SGHRS, YFSETQ. The CDR3 is 12 residues long. The germline V and J ends were trimmed by 0 bases and 4 bases, with 4 bases remaining between them. DNA for the CDR3: TGCGCCAGCAGCTTGGTCGGAGAGACCCAGTACTTC. Translated, it gives CASSLVGETQYF.

The chain has TRBV3-1 (or the pseudogene TRBV3-2) and TRBJ2-5; TRBD2 aligns across 11 bases. The CDR3 loop spans 16 amino acids. Unmatched junction bases numbered 6, after V lost 4 bases and J lost 2 bases. Germline V gene lookup returns CDR1 LGHDT and CDR2 YNNKEL (reference sequence). CDR3 sequence (DNA): TGTGCCAGCAGCCCGTTTACTAGCGGGGGACAAGAGACCCAGTACTTC. This translates into CASSPFTSGGQETQYF.

The V gene is TRBV29-1, the J gene TRBJ1-5; D is possibly TRBD1 (6 bases). V lost 6 bases and J 4 bases, leaving 13 bases between the germline ends. The length of the CDR3 is 13 residues. Germline V CDR1 and CDR2: SQVTM, ANQGSEA. In DNA form, the CDR3 reads TGCAGCGTCGTGGACAGAGCTAATCAGCCCCAGCATTTT. It is translated as CSVVDRANQPQHF.

A few counts support this clone. The genes are TRBV3-1 (or the pseudogene TRBV3-2) and TRBJ1-5; TRBD1 is a possible D gene (6 bases). Per the germline V gene, CDR1 is LGHDT and CDR2 is YNNKEL (reference sequence). The V gene lost 6 bases and the J gene lost 3 bases, with 12 bases spanning the gap. The CDR3 is 14 amino acids. CDR3 protein: CASRRRTVNQPQHF. The CDR3 nucleotides are TGTGCCAGCAGACGCCGGACAGTCAATCAGCCCCAGCATTTT.

This clone has a handful of counts. The chain uses TRBV11-2 and TRBJ2-2, with 10 bases matching TRBD1. Germline lookup yields CDR1 SGHAT and CDR2 FQNNGV. This CDR3 comprises 14 residues. The V segment lost 5 bases and the J segment 8 bases; nucleotides outside the gene matches: 5. The CDR3 nucleotides read TGTGCCAGCAGCGAAAGACAGGGGGCTGGGGAGCTGTTTTTT. Its protein product is CASSERQGAGELFF.